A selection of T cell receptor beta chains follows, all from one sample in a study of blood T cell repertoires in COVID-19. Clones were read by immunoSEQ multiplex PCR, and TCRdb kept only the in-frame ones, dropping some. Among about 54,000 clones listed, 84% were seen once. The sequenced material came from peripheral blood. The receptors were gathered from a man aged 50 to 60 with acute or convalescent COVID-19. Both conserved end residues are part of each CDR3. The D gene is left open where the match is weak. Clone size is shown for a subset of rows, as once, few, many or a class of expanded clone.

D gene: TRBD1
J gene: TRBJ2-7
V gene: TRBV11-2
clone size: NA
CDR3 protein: CASSIAYRDRHYEQYF
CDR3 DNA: TGTGCCAGCAGCATAGCCTACCGGGACAGACACTACGAGCAGTACTTC

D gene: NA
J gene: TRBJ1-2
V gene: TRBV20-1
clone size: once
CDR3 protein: CSTQGSNGYTF
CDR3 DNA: TGCAGTACTCAGGGGAGCAATGGCTACACCTTC

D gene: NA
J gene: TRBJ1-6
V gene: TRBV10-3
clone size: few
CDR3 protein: CAIKKGRGENSPLHF
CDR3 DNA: TGTGCCATCAAGAAGGGCAGGGGCGAGAATTCACCCCTCCACTTT

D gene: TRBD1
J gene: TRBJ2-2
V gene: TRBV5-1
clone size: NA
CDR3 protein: CASSLSGTGGSGELFF
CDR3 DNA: TGCGCCAGCAGCTTGTCTGGGACAGGGGGCTCCGGGGAGCTGTTTTTT

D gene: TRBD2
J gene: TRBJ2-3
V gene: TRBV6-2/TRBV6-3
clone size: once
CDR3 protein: CASSFLAGGDTQYF
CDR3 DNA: TGTGCCAGCAGTTTTTTAGCGGGGGGAGATACGCAGTATTTT

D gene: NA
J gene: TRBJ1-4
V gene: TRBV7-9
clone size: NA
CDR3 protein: CASSDLQGSGEKLFF
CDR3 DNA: TGTGCCAGCAGTGACTTACAGGGCAGTGGTGAAAAACTGTTTTTT

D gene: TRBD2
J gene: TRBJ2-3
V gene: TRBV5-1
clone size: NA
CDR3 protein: CASSGGRGGPVSTDTQYF
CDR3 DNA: TGCGCCAGCAGCGGAGGGCGGGGGGGACCCGTAAGCACAGATACGCAGTATTTT

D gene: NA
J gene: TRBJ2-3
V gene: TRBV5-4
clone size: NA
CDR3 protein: CASSLASTDTQYF
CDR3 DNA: TGTGCCAGCAGCTTGGCAAGCACAGATACGCAGTATTTT

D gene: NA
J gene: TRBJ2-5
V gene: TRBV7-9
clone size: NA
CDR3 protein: CASSLVAGGETQYF
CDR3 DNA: TGTGCCAGCAGCTTAGTCGCAGGTGGTGAGACCCAGTACTTC

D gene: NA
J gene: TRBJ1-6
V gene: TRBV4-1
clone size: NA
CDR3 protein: CASTRGVVNSPLHF
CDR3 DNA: TGCGCCAGCACCCGGGGAGTTGTCAATTCACCCCTCCACTTT

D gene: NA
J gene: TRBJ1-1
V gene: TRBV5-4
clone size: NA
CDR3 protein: CASSLPQGSSTEAFF
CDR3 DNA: TGTGCCAGCAGCCTACCCCAGGGGTCTAGCACTGAAGCTTTCTTT

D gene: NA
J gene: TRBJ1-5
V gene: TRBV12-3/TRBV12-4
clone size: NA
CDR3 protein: CASSLLSNQPQHF
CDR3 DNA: TGTGCCAGCAGTTTACTCAGCAATCAGCCCCAGCATTTT

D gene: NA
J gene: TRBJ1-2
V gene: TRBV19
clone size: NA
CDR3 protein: CASTSRGVYYGYTF
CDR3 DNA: TGTGCCAGTACCTCGCGGGGAGTGTACTATGGCTACACCTTC

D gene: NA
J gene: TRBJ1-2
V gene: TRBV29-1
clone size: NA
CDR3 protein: CSSPGGSSGGYTF
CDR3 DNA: TGCAGCTCGCCTGGCGGCAGCTCGGGTGGCTACACCTTC

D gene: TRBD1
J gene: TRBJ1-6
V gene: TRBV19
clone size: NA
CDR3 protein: CATRQGAEGSPLHF
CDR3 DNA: TGTGCCACCCGACAGGGGGCTGAGGGTTCACCCCTCCACTTT

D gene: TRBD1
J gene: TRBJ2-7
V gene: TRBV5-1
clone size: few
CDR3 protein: CASSRIPGGGQGTHEQYF
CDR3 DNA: TGCGCCAGCAGCCGGATTCCGGGCGGGGGACAGGGGACACACGAGCAGTACTTC

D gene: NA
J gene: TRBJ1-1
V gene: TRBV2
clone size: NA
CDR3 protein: CASSDTGIMNTEAFF
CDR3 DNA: TGTGCCAGCAGTGACACAGGGATTATGAACACTGAAGCTTTCTTT

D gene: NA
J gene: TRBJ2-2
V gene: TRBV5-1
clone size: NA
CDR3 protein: CASSLGQTNTGELFF
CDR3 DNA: TGCGCCAGCAGCTTGGGTCAGACGAACACCGGGGAGCTGTTTTTT

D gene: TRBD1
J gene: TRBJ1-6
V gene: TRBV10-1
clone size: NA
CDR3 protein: CASIIDRVGPYNSPLHF
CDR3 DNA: TGCGCCAGCATAATCGACAGGGTAGGCCCCTATAATTCACCCCTCCACTTT

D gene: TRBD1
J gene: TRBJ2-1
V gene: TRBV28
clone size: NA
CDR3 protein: CASSLLQGVGLSNEQFF
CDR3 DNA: TGTGCCAGCAGTTTACTCCAGGGGGTAGGGCTATCCAATGAGCAGTTCTTC

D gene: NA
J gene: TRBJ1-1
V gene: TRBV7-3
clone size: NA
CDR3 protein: CASSLGTTTEAFF
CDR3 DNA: TGTGCCAGCAGCTTAGGGACAACGACTGAAGCTTTCTTT

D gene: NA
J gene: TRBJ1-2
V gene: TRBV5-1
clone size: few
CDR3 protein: CASSLGQGFDGYTF
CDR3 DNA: TGCGCCAGCAGCTTGGGGCAGGGCTTCGATGGCTACACCTTC

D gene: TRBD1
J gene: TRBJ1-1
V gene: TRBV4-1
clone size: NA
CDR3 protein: CASSPGTGQAFF
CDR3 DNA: TGCGCCAGCAGCCCTGGGACAGGACAAGCTTTCTTT

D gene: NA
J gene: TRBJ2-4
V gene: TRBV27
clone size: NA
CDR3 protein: CASSLGQGKNIQYF
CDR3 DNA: TGTGCCAGCAGTTTAGGTCAGGGAAAAAACATTCAGTACTTC

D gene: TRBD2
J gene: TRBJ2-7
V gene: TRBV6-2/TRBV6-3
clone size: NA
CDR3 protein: CASSYRFSGGHYEQYF
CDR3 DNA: TGTGCCAGCAGTTACAGGTTTAGCGGGGGGCACTACGAGCAGTACTTC

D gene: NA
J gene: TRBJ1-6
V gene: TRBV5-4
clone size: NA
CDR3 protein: CASNEGVGSPLHF
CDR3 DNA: TGTGCCAGCAATGAGGGAGTAGGCTCACCCCTCCACTTT

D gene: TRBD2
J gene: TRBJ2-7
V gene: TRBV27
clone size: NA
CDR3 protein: CASSFTPLAGATYEQYF
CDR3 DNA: TGTGCCAGCAGTTTCACCCCGCTAGCGGGGGCAACCTACGAGCAGTACTTC

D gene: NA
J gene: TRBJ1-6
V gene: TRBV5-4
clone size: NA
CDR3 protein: CASSPDSNSPLHF
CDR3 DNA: TGTGCCAGCAGCCCCGACAGTAATTCACCCCTCCACTTT

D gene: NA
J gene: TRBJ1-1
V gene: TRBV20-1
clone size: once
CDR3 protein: CSALRDEAFF
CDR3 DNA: TGCAGTGCGCTGCGGGATGAAGCTTTCTTT

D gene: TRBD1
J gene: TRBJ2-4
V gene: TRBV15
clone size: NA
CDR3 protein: CATSSRQGLPSIAKNIQYF
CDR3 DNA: TGTGCCACCAGCAGCAGACAGGGGCTACCCTCTATAGCCAAAAACATTCAGTACTTC

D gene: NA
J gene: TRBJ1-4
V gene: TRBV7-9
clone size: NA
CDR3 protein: CASSLGSSTNEKLFF
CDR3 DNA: TGTGCCAGCAGCTTAGGTAGCTCAACTAATGAAAAACTGTTTTTT

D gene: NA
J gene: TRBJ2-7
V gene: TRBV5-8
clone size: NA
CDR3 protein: CASSVEGHEQYF
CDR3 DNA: TGTGCCAGCAGCGTAGAGGGCCACGAGCAGTACTTC

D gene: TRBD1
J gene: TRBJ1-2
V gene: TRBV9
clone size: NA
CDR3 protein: CASTQGADYGYTF
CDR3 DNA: TGTGCCAGCACACAGGGGGCCGACTATGGCTACACCTTC

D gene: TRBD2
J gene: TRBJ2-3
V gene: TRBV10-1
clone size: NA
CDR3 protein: CASSLAGARDTQYF
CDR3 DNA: TGCGCCAGCAGCCTAGCGGGAGCCCGGGATACGCAGTATTTT

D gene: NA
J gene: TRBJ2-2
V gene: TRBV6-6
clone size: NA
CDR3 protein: CASSYSLRNTGELFF
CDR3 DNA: TGTGCCAGCAGTTACTCATTGCGTAACACCGGGGAGCTGTTTTTT

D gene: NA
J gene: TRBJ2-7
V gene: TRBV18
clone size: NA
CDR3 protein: CASSSTRGGEQYF
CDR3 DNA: TGTGCCAGCTCCTCGACTAGGGGGGGCGAGCAGTACTTC

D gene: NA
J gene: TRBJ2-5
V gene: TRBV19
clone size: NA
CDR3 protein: CASSIPNQETQYF
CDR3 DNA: TGTGCCAGTAGTATACCAAACCAAGAGACCCAGTACTTC